One sample yielded the 5 T cell receptor beta chains listed below, sequenced in a study of molecular identifiers for immune sequencing clone quantification. TCRdb independently ran MiXCR on the PCR reads; one entry per CDR3 protein. The repertoire holds around 480,000 distinct CDR3 sequences, with about 21% as singletons. Sequencing input: naive CD8+ T cells from blood, with Jurkat cell RNA spiked in. The subset: FACS-sorted CD8+CD4-CCR7+CD45RA+ naive T cells. The receptors here all came from a human donor in good health. Some libraries in this study had Jurkat cell RNA spiked in.

This clonotype was seen only a few times. The rearrangement links TRBV15 to TRBJ2-5; D might be TRBD1 or TRBD2, each matching 5 bases. CDR3 length equals 17 residues. V lost 2 bases and J 1 base, leaving 17 bases between the germline ends. Germline V gene sequence: CDR1 LNHNV, CDR2 YYDKDF (reference sequence). CDR3 residues: CATSRRQERGAQETQYF. The CDR3 region has the DNA TGTGCCACCAGCAGACGCCAGGAAAGAGGGGCCCAAGAGACCCAGTACTTC.

This clonotype was recorded many times. V is TRBV20-1 and J is TRBJ1-5, with unresolved D. Germline lookup yields CDR1 DFQATT and CDR2 SNEGSKA (reference sequence). The CDR3 totals 16 residues. The V end was cut by 0 bases, the J end by 3 bases, with 15 bases between. CDR3 loop: CSARDLGTPDNQPQHF. In nucleotides, the CDR3 is TGCAGTGCTAGAGATCTCGGCACACCGGACAATCAGCCCCAGCATTTT.

V and J are TRBV20-1 and TRBJ1-5; TRBD1 might be the D (6 bases). The CDR3 runs 19 residues. V was shortened by 0 bases and J by 1 base, with 22 bases between the two germline ends. Germline-derived CDR1 and CDR2 are DFQATT and SNEGSKA (reference sequence). CDR3 bases: TGCAGTGCTAGAGATGACCGAAACGGGGGGCCCTGGAGCAATCAGCCCCAGCATTTT. Its translation is CSARDDRNGGPWSNQPQHF.

This clonotype was found a few times. The V call is TRBV29-1, the J call TRBJ1-1; perhaps TRBD1 as D (6 bases). The V end lost 8 bases, the J end lost 0 bases, and 13 bases lay between the germline ends. The CDR3 has 13 residues. Germline V gives CDR1 SQVTM, CDR2 ANQGSEA. CDR3 nucleotides: TGCAGCCCCGTACGGACAGTGAACACTGAAGCTTTCTTT. Translation gives CSPVRTVNTEAFF.

This clonotype has ten or more counts. The rearrangement links TRBV30 to TRBJ1-1; a weak D match, TRBD1 (6 bases). CDR1 and CDR2 from the germline V gene are GTSNPN and SVGIG (reference sequence). The CDR3 spans 13 residues. V was shortened by 0 bases and J by 5 bases, with 10 bases between the two germline ends. The CDR3: CAWSVGGGTEAFF. The CDR3 DNA reads TGTGCCTGGAGTGTAGGGGGGGGAACTGAAGCTTTCTTT.